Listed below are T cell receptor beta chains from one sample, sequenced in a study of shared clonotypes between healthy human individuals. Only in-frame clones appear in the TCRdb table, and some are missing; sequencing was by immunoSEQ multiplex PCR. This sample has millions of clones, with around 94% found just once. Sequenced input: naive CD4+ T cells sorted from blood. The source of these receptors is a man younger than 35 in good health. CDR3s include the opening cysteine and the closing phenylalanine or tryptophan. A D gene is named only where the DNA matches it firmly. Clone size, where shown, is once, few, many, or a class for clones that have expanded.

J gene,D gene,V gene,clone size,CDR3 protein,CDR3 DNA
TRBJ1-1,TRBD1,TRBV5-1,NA,CASSVYGTGNTEAFF,TGCGCCAGCAGCGTGTACGGGACAGGGAACACTGAAGCTTTCTTT
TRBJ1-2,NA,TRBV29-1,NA,CSARGDSNYGYTF,TGCAGCGCCAGAGGAGACTCTAACTATGGCTACACCTTC
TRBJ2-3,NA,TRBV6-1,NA,CASSEERADTQYF,TGTGCCAGCAGTGAAGAGAGGGCAGATACGCAGTATTTT
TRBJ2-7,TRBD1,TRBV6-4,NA,CAGVQGETMGGVEQYF,TGTGCCGGGGTACAGGGGGAGACGATGGGTGGTGTCGAGCAGTACTTC
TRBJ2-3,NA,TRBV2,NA,CASSPGHGTDTQYF,TGTGCCAGCAGTCCGGGACACGGCACAGATACGCAGTATTTT
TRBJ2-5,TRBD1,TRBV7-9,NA,CASSFTGTGLETQYF,TGTGCCAGCAGCTTCACCGGGACAGGGTTAGAGACCCAGTACTTC
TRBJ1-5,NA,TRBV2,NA,CASSGGVNQPQHF,TGTGCCAGCAGTGGAGGGGTAAATCAGCCCCAGCATTTT
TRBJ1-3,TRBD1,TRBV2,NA,CASRGTGGNSGNTIYF,TGTGCCAGCAGGGGGACAGGGGGAAACTCTGGAAACACCATATATTTT
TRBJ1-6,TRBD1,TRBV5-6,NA,CASSFQTGVSPLHF,TGTGCCAGCAGCTTTCAAACAGGGGTGTCACCCCTCCACTTT
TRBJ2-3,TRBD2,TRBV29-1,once,CSVAPRLAGDTQYF,TGCAGCGTTGCTCCGCGACTAGCGGGGGATACGCAGTATTTT
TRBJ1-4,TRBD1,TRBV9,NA,CASSVDRDGEKLFF,TGTGCCAGCAGCGTCGACAGGGACGGGGAAAAACTGTTTTTT
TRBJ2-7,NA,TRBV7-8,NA,CASSLVLRGNFYEQYF,TGTGCCAGCAGCTTAGTATTGCGGGGCAATTTCTACGAGCAGTACTTC
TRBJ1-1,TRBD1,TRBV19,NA,CASNLGQGVKSEAFF,TGTGCCAGTAACTTGGGACAGGGGGTAAAGAGTGAAGCTTTCTTT
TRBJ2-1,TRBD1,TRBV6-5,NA,CASSYSTGEWNEQFF,TGTGCCAGCAGTTACTCGACAGGGGAATGGAATGAGCAGTTCTTC
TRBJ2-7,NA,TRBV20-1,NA,CSAPAAYEQYF,TGCAGTGCCCCCGCGGCCTACGAGCAGTACTTC
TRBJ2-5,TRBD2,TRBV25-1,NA,CASSDRTSGIQETQYF,TGTGCCAGCAGTGATCGGACTAGCGGAATCCAAGAGACCCAGTACTTC
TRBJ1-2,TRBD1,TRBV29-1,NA,CSVENRGDGYTF,TGCAGCGTTGAAAACAGGGGGGATGGCTACACCTTC
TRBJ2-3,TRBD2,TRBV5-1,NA,CASRGSGVFTDTQYF,TGCGCCAGCAGGGGGAGCGGGGTCTTCACAGATACGCAGTATTTT
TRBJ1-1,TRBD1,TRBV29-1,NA,CSVGRDSLPNPGVAFF,TGCAGCGTTGGGCGGGACAGCCTTCCTAACCCCGGGGTAGCTTTCTTT
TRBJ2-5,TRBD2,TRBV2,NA,CASGGLAGPGETQYF,TGTGCCAGCGGGGGACTAGCGGGACCGGGGGAGACCCAGTACTTC
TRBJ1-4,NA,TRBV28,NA,CASSSLRASKVDEKLFF,TGTGCCAGCAGTTCCCTACGGGCCTCGAAAGTGGATGAAAAACTGTTTTTT
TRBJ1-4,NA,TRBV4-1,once,CASSLSDSYEKLFF,TGCGCCAGCAGCCTCTCGGACAGTTATGAAAAACTGTTTTTT
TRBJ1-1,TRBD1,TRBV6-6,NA,CASRDTGGVRPEAFF,TGTGCCAGCAGGGATACAGGGGGCGTGCGCCCTGAAGCTTTCTTT
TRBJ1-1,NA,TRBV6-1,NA,CASSEDHLGTEAFF,TGTGCCAGCAGTGAGGACCACTTAGGCACTGAAGCTTTCTTT
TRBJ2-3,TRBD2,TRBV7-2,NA,CASSFAGGIGDTQYF,TGTGCCAGCAGCTTCGCGGGAGGGATTGGAGATACGCAGTATTTT
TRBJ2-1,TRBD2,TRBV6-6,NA,CASRNGGAHNEQFF,TGTGCCAGCAGAAACGGGGGGGCCCACAATGAGCAGTTCTTC
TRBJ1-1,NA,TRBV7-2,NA,CASSLARGAPEAFF,TGTGCCAGCAGCTTGGCAAGAGGGGCCCCTGAAGCTTTCTTT
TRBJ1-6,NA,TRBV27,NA,CASSLLAAVRSPLHF,TGTGCCAGCAGTTTACTCGCCGCGGTGCGTTCACCCCTCCACTTT